The present TCR beta chain was sequenced within a study of shared clonotypes between healthy human individuals. Notes on the study in general: Sharing across a few donors was seen in roughly 5% of naive CD4 clonotypes. Limitation of the genetic and exposure-history diversity represented came from the few donors.

From germline, CDR1 is MDHEN and CDR2 SYDVKM. The CDR3 is 15 amino acids. Trimming left V 3 bases short and J 2 bases short, with 11 bases between. An approximately 200 ng quantity of DNA, roughly 32,000 T cell genomes, went into the sorted-subset replicate PCRs. Some clones are missing from TCRdb's copy, which holds only in-frame ones; the method was immunoSEQ multiplex PCR. The data hold approximately 1,000,000 clones, with approximately 80% observed a single time. On this clone: Its specificity is not known. The same CDR3 can be traced to other DNA sequences in this sample.

The TCR originated in a young man in good health. Some clones in this sample may be carry-over from other donors' samples. The sequencing sample was made of memory CD4+ T cells from PBMCs. Specified subset: CD45RA-negative fraction. This rearrangement joins TRBV28 to TRBJ2-1; D is perhaps TRBD2 (5 bases). This CDR3 is CASSLREWAYNEQFF. CDR3 bases: TGTGCCAGCAGTTTGAGGGAATGGGCCTACAATGAGCAGTTCTTC.